This is a list of T cell receptor beta chains from one sample in a study of CD8+ T cells in alopecia areata. The data were produced by immunoSEQ multiplex PCR, yet TCRdb's version contains in-frame clones alone and is incomplete. The table has more than 95,000 clones, roughly 53% seen once. Sequencing input: CD4+ T cells sorted from blood. These receptors all come from a human donor in good health. The CDR3 runs from the conserved cysteine through the conserved F or W. The D gene is left open where the match is weak. Rows may omit the clone size; those that give it use once, few, many or a size class.

cdr3_nt: TGTGCCAGCAGCGCCTCTCAGGGGCGGGGCTACACCTTC
cdr3_aa: CASSASQGRGYTF
v_call: TRBV7-2
d_call: .
clone_size: .
j_call: TRBJ1-2

cdr3_nt: TGTGCCAGCAGCTCCCGATATGAGGAGACCCAGTACTTC
cdr3_aa: CASSSRYEETQYF
v_call: TRBV5-6
d_call: .
clone_size: .
j_call: TRBJ2-5

cdr3_nt: TGTGCCAGCAGCTTAGCGTTTTACAGCACAGATACGCAGTATTTT
cdr3_aa: CASSLAFYSTDTQYF
v_call: TRBV11-2
d_call: .
clone_size: once
j_call: TRBJ2-3

cdr3_nt: TGTGCCAGTAGTATAGGAAACAGGGCGATAGCCAAAAACATTCAGTACTTC
cdr3_aa: CASSIGNRAIAKNIQYF
v_call: TRBV19
d_call: .
clone_size: few
j_call: TRBJ2-4

cdr3_nt: TGTGCCAGCACGGCGGACAGCACAGATACGCAGTATTTT
cdr3_aa: CASTADSTDTQYF
v_call: TRBV2
d_call: .
clone_size: .
j_call: TRBJ2-3

cdr3_nt: TGTGCCAGCAGCCCCGGACGTGATACGCAGTATTTT
cdr3_aa: CASSPGRDTQYF
v_call: TRBV9
d_call: .
clone_size: many
j_call: TRBJ2-3

cdr3_nt: TGTGCCTGGAGTGTATTCAGGGCAGGAGGCTACACCTTC
cdr3_aa: CAWSVFRAGGYTF
v_call: TRBV30
d_call: .
clone_size: .
j_call: TRBJ1-2

cdr3_nt: TGTGCCAGCACCCAAGACAGGGCAAATGAAAAACTGTTTTTT
cdr3_aa: CASTQDRANEKLFF
v_call: TRBV4-2
d_call: TRBD1
clone_size: .
j_call: TRBJ1-4

cdr3_nt: TGTGCCTGGAGTGTACAGTTGAACACTGAAGCTTTCTTT
cdr3_aa: CAWSVQLNTEAFF
v_call: TRBV30
d_call: .
clone_size: .
j_call: TRBJ1-1

cdr3_nt: TGTGCCAGCAGCCAAGATCTGGGACCGGCCAATTCACCCCTCCACTTT
cdr3_aa: CASSQDLGPANSPLHF
v_call: TRBV4-2
d_call: .
clone_size: .
j_call: TRBJ1-6

cdr3_nt: TGTGCCAGCAGCCAAGACTGGGCCAATCCCTATAATTCACCCCTCCACTTT
cdr3_aa: CASSQDWANPYNSPLHF
v_call: TRBV4-2
d_call: .
clone_size: once
j_call: TRBJ1-6

cdr3_nt: TGTGCCAGCAATGGGCCAGGGTCCTACGAGCAGTACTTC
cdr3_aa: CASNGPGSYEQYF
v_call: TRBV5-6
d_call: .
clone_size: .
j_call: TRBJ2-7

cdr3_nt: TGTGCCAGCAGCTTAGTCTTCTCGGCTCACGAGCAGTACTTC
cdr3_aa: CASSLVFSAHEQYF
v_call: TRBV7-2
d_call: .
clone_size: .
j_call: TRBJ2-7

cdr3_nt: TGTGCCAGCTCACCTGGGACTAGCGCCTACAATGAGCAGTTCTTC
cdr3_aa: CASSPGTSAYNEQFF
v_call: TRBV18
d_call: TRBD2
clone_size: .
j_call: TRBJ2-1

cdr3_nt: TGCGCCAGCGGGGCGAACGGCGGCGGCGTTGGGTTGGAGACCCAGTACTTC
cdr3_aa: CASGANGGGVGLETQYF
v_call: TRBV5-1
d_call: .
clone_size: few
j_call: TRBJ2-5

cdr3_nt: TGCAGCGTTGAGGAGGGTTCCTATGGCTACACCTTC
cdr3_aa: CSVEEGSYGYTF
v_call: TRBV29-1
d_call: .
clone_size: few
j_call: TRBJ1-2